Shown below are 7 T cell receptor beta chains from a single sample sequenced in a study of blood T cells in healthy people across ages. PCR was performed a second time for about 7 to 12 cycles using a sample-barcoded 5' primer and a J-beta primer mix. TCRdb processed the 5' RACE reads anew with MiXCR; each CDR3 protein has one entry. The sample lists 1.2 million to 1.5 million distinct CDR3 sequences; approximately 60% were seen once. Sequencing was done on a sample of blood. These receptors all stem from a man younger than 35 in good health.

The J gene is TRBJ2-2, the V gene TRBV25-1; D unresolved. Germline-derived CDR1 and CDR2 are MGHDK and SYGVNS. The CDR3 runs 16 residues. Trimming removed 3 bases from V and 1 base from J, with 12 bases in between. The CDR3 DNA sequence: TGTGCCAGCAGTGAGTTCAGGACGAGGAACACCGGGGAGCTGTTTTTT. Translation: CASSEFRTRNTGELFF.

V and J are TRBV9 and TRBJ2-3, with 10 bases matching TRBD2. Trimming removed 4 bases from V and 2 bases from J; junction bases left unmatched: 10. In germline, CDR1 is SGDLS, CDR2 YYNGEE. CDR3 length: 17 residues. The CDR3 nucleotides are TGTGCCAGCAGCCCAGTAGCAGCGGGAGGGCCCACAGATACGCAGTATTTT. This codes for CASSPVAAGGPTDTQYF.

The gene calls are TRBV12-3 or TRBV12-4 and TRBJ1-2, with D tentatively TRBD1 (6 bases). This CDR3 comprises 16 residues. V was clipped by 6 bases and J by 3 bases, with 20 bases between them. The CDR3 DNA reads as TGTGCCAGCAGCAGTCCCCATTCAGGGGTTGACTATGGCTACACCTTC. This sequence encodes CASSSPHSGVDYGYTF.

The V and J genes are TRBV14 and TRBJ1-2; D is possibly TRBD1 (5 bases). V was clipped by 2 bases and J by 4 bases, with 11 bases between them. The CDR3 is 14 residues long. CDR1 is SGHDN, CDR2 FVKESK, per germline. The CDR3 sequence: CASSQWGLSYGYTF. The CDR3 nucleotides read TGTGCCAGCAGCCAATGGGGCCTAAGCTATGGCTACACCTTC.

The genes are TRBV7-6 and TRBJ2-7, with D possibly TRBD2 on 6 matching bases. CDR1 and CDR2 (germline): SGHVS, FNYEAQ. The V end was cut by 4 bases, the J end by 3 bases, with 16 bases between. This CDR3 region has 15 residues. This CDR3 reads CASSSSMGLYYEQYF. CDR3 nucleotides: TGTGCCAGCAGCTCTTCTATGGGACTCTACTACGAGCAGTACTTC.

This clonotype was observed many times. The gene calls are TRBV4-3 and TRBJ1-6, with TRBD1 identical over 7 bases. Germline CDR1 and CDR2: LGHNA and YSLEER. V shed 4 bases, J shed 6 bases, and the junction held 6 bases outside the gene matches. The CDR3 covers 15 residues. DNA of the CDR3: TGCGCCAGCAGCCTCAAAGCAGGGGGTAATTCACCCCTCCACTTT. This translates into CASSLKAGGNSPLHF.

This sequence joins TRBV27 and TRBJ2-3; the D is unclear. The CDR3 has 18 amino acids. V lost 3 bases, J lost 1 base, and 20 bases lay in between. Per germline, CDR1 MNHEY and CDR2 SMNVEV (reference sequence). CDR3 residues: CASSFGRFGRRGTDTQYF. The CDR3 region has the DNA TGTGCCAGCAGTTTTGGGCGTTTCGGCCGAAGGGGCACAGATACGCAGTATTTT.